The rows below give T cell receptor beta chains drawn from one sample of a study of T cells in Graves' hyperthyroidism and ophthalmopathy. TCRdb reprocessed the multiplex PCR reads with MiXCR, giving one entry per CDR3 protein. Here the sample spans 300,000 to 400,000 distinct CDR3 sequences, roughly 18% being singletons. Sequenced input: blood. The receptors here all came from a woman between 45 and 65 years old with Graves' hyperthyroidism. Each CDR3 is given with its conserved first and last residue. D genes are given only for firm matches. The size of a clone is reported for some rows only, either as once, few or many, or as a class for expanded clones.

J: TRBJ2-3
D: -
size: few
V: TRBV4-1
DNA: TGCGCCAGCAGCCAAGAGCAGGGGGATACGCAGTATTTT
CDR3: CASSQEQGDTQYF

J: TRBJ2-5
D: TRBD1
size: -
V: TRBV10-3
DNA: TGTGCCATCAGACAGACGGGACAGGGAATCGAGACCCAGTACTTC
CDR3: CAIRQTGQGIETQYF

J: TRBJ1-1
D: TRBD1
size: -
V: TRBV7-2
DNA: TGTGCCAGCGGTCGAGGGACAGGGGTAAAGAACACTGAAGCTTTCTTT
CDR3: CASGRGTGVKNTEAFF

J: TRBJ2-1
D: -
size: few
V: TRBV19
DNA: TGTGCCAGTGAAGGAGGGGAGGAGTACAATGAGCAGTTCTTC
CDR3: CASEGGEEYNEQFF

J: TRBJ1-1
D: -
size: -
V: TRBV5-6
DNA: TGTGCCAGCAGCTTCGGGGTGGGGGTCACTGAAGCTTTCTTT
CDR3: CASSFGVGVTEAFF

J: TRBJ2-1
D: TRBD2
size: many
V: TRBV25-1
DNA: TGTGCCAGCAGTGAAGATACCGGGACTAGCGGGGAAGATGAGCAGTTCTTC
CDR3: CASSEDTGTSGEDEQFF

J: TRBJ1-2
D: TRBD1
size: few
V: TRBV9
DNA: TGTGCCAGCAGCGCATGGACAGGGAACTATGGCTACACCTTC
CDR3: CASSAWTGNYGYTF

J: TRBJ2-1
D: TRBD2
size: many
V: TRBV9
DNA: TGTGCCAGCAGCGCATCGGGTAGCGGGGGAAATGAGCAGTTCTTC
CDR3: CASSASGSGGNEQFF

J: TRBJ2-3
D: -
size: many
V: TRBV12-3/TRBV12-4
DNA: TGTGCCAGCAGCCAAGCGGCGGGGAATACGCAGTATTTT
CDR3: CASSQAAGNTQYF

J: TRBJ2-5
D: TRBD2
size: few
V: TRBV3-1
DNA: TGTGCCAGCAGCCAATCGGCTAGCGGGGATGTCCAGTACTTC
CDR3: CASSQSASGDVQYF

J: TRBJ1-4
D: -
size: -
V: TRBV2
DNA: TGTGCCAGCAGGGTGGAGACAGTTAACGAAAAACTGTTTTTT
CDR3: CASRVETVNEKLFF

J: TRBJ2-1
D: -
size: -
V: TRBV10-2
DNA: TGCGCCAGCAGCGGAGGGGGGAATGAGCAGTTCTTC
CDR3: CASSGGGNEQFF

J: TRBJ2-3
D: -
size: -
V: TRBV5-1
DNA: TGCGCCAGCAGCTTGAGCGGTTCGAGTAGAGATACGCAGTATTTT
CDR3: CASSLSGSSRDTQYF

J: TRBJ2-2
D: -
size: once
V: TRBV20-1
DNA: TGCAGTGCTAGAGGTGCCAGTAACGCGAACACCGGGGAGCTGTTTTTT
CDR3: CSARGASNANTGELFF

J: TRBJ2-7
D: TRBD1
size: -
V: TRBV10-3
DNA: TGTGCCATCGCGACCGCAGGGGGCTCCTACGAGCAGTACTTC
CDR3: CAIATAGGSYEQYF

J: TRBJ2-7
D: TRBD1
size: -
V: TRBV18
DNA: TGTGCCAGCTCACCACCTATCGGGACAGGGAACGAGCAGTACTTC
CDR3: CASSPPIGTGNEQYF

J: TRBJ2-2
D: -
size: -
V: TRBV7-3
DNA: TGTGCCAGCAGCTCTTCTGTTAGTGCCGCGAACACCGGGGAGCTGTTTTTT
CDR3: CASSSSVSAANTGELFF

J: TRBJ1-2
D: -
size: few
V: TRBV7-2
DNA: TGTGCCAGCAGCCCCAGAGCAGAAAACTATGGCTACACCTTC
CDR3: CASSPRAENYGYTF

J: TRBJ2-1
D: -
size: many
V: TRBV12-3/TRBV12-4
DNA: TGTGCCAGCAGTAAGACTAGATCTGAGCAGTTCTTC
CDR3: CASSKTRSEQFF

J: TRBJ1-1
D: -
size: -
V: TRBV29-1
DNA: TGCAGCGTTGAAGGGGTGAAACCTGAAGCTTTCTTT
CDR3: CSVEGVKPEAFF

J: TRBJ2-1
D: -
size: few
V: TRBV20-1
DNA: TGCAGTGCTACCCGGACCGGCAGCTCCTACAATGAGCAGTTCTTC
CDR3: CSATRTGSSYNEQFF

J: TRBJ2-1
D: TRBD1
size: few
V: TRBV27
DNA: TGTGCCAGCAGTCCCGGACAGGATTCCTACAATGAGCAGTTCTTC
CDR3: CASSPGQDSYNEQFF